Listed below are T cell receptor beta chains from one sample, sequenced in a study of vaccination effects on CD4 cells after COVID-19. The table came from immunoSEQ multiplex PCR; TCRdb's copy has only in-frame clones and leaves some out. Of 27,000 or so clones listed, roughly four fifths are singletons. Their specific antigens are unknown. The specimen comprised CD4+ T cells from PBMCs cultured with HCoV-NL63 spike peptides, sampled after COVID-19 vaccination. The receptors come from a human donor who received a COVID-19 vaccine. Some clones in this sample may be carry-over from other donors' samples. Both conserved end residues are part of each CDR3. Fields, in order: J gene, D gene, clone size, V gene, CDR3 DNA, CDR3 protein. A D gene is named only where the DNA matches it firmly. Rows may omit the clone size; those that give it use once, few, many or a size class.

J: TRBJ1-2; D: TRBD1; size: .; V: TRBV7-2; DNA: TGTGCCAGCAGCCCTAGGGTGACAGGGGGCGCCTATGGCTACACCTTC; CDR3: CASSPRVTGGAYGYTF
J: TRBJ1-4; D: TRBD1; size: .; V: TRBV4-1; DNA: TGCGCCAGCAGCCAAGGCCGGACAGGGGGCGAGGAAAAACTGTTTTTT; CDR3: CASSQGRTGGEEKLFF
J: TRBJ2-5; D: .; size: .; V: TRBV5-1; DNA: TGCGCCAGCAGCCGTCCCGACCAGGGAGGAGAGACCCAGTACTTC; CDR3: CASSRPDQGGETQYF
J: TRBJ2-2; D: TRBD1; size: .; V: TRBV2; DNA: TGTGCCAGCACCCCTAGACAGGGGATTTCCACCGGGGAGCTGTTTTTT; CDR3: CASTPRQGISTGELFF
J: TRBJ1-5; D: TRBD1; size: once; V: TRBV4-1; DNA: TGCGCCAGCAGCCAAGATGGAGCAGGGGGCACTCAGCCCCAGCATTTT; CDR3: CASSQDGAGGTQPQHF
J: TRBJ2-1; D: TRBD2; size: .; V: TRBV12-5; DNA: TGTGCTAGTGGACTAGCGGGGCACAATGAGCAGTTCTTC; CDR3: CASGLAGHNEQFF
J: TRBJ2-1; D: TRBD2; size: .; V: TRBV29-1; DNA: TGCAGCGTAGGAGGGACTAGCGGGGGAAGGTCCTACAATGAGCAGTTCTTC; CDR3: CSVGGTSGGRSYNEQFF
J: TRBJ2-3; D: .; size: .; V: TRBV6-5; DNA: TGTGCCAGCAGTTACACCTTCACAGATACGCAGTATTTT; CDR3: CASSYTFTDTQYF
J: TRBJ1-1; D: .; size: .; V: TRBV3-1/TRBV3-2; DNA: TGTGCCAGCAGCCCCCGGGAGGACACTGAAGCTTTCTTT; CDR3: CASSPREDTEAFF
J: TRBJ1-1; D: .; size: .; V: TRBV19; DNA: TGTGCCAGTAGTCAGGGGCAGTCTAACACTGAAGCTTTCTTT; CDR3: CASSQGQSNTEAFF
J: TRBJ2-2; D: .; size: .; V: TRBV18; DNA: TGTGCCAGCTCACCGCCGGCTATGTCGGGATCATTTTTT; CDR3: CASSPPAMSGSFF
J: TRBJ2-1; D: .; size: few; V: TRBV7-8; DNA: TGTGCCAGCAGCTTAGGCCAGGGCAGGGATGAGCAGTTCTTC; CDR3: CASSLGQGRDEQFF
J: TRBJ1-5; D: TRBD1; size: .; V: TRBV2; DNA: TGTGCCAGCAGTGGAACAGGGGGTCCGGGCAATCAGCCCCAGCATTTT; CDR3: CASSGTGGPGNQPQHF
J: TRBJ1-5; D: .; size: .; V: TRBV20-1; DNA: TGCAGTGCTAGTCGGCAGGTTGACCCGAATCAGCCCCAGCATTTT; CDR3: CSASRQVDPNQPQHF
J: TRBJ1-1; D: TRBD1; size: .; V: TRBV7-2; DNA: TGTGCCAGCAGCTTATCCGGGAGGGGGCCAGCTTTCTTT; CDR3: CASSLSGRGPAFF
J: TRBJ1-1; D: .; size: .; V: TRBV3-1/TRBV3-2; DNA: TGTGCCAGCAGCCAAGGGGGGATCGGGACTGAAGCTTTCTTT; CDR3: CASSQGGIGTEAFF
J: TRBJ1-2; D: .; size: few; V: TRBV6-5; DNA: TGTGCCAGCAGCACCAGGGGAAGTGGCTACACCTTC; CDR3: CASSTRGSGYTF
J: TRBJ1-4; D: .; size: .; V: TRBV5-1; DNA: TGCGCCAGCAGCTCGACGGCAACTAATGAAAAACTGTTTTTT; CDR3: CASSSTATNEKLFF
J: TRBJ1-2; D: .; size: .; V: TRBV5-4; DNA: TGTGCCAGCAGCTTGGCTGTTTCTAACTATGGCTACACCTTC; CDR3: CASSLAVSNYGYTF
J: TRBJ2-3; D: TRBD2; size: .; V: TRBV24-1; DNA: TGTGCCACCTCCCTAGCGGGGGGGCGGGGCACAGATACGCAGTATTTT; CDR3: CATSLAGGRGTDTQYF
J: TRBJ2-1; D: TRBD2; size: few; V: TRBV3-1/TRBV3-2; DNA: TGTGCCAGCACCAACAGCGGGGGGCCTACGAATGAGCAGTTCTTC; CDR3: CASTNSGGPTNEQFF
J: TRBJ1-3; D: .; size: .; V: TRBV30; DNA: TGTGCCTGGAGGGAGCGGCCTGGAAACACCATATATTTT; CDR3: CAWRERPGNTIYF
J: TRBJ1-2; D: .; size: .; V: TRBV29-1; DNA: TGCAGCGCGCTAGGCTTCACTAACTATGGCTACACCTTC; CDR3: CSALGFTNYGYTF
J: TRBJ1-2; D: TRBD1; size: .; V: TRBV12-3/TRBV12-4; DNA: TGTGCCAGCAGGACAGGGGGAGGTGGCTACACCTTC; CDR3: CASRTGGGGYTF
J: TRBJ2-5; D: TRBD2; size: .; V: TRBV7-3; DNA: TGTGCCAGCAGCTTAATTGGGGGGGAACAAGAGACCCAGTACTTC; CDR3: CASSLIGGEQETQYF
J: TRBJ1-2; D: .; size: once; V: TRBV18; DNA: TGTGCCAGCTCACCTTCAGGGGAGTCCTATGGCTACACCTTC; CDR3: CASSPSGESYGYTF
J: TRBJ1-2; D: .; size: once; V: TRBV5-8; DNA: TGTGCCAGCAGCTTCGACAGAAACTATGGCTACACCTTC; CDR3: CASSFDRNYGYTF
J: TRBJ2-1; D: .; size: .; V: TRBV3-1/TRBV3-2; DNA: TGTGCCAGCAGCCATAGCCCCTCAGCGCACAATGAGCAGTTCTTC; CDR3: CASSHSPSAHNEQFF
J: TRBJ1-5; D: TRBD1; size: .; V: TRBV28; DNA: TGTGCCAGCAGTTTAGGGACAGGGACTCAGCCCCAGCATTTT; CDR3: CASSLGTGTQPQHF
J: TRBJ2-2; D: .; size: .; V: TRBV19; DNA: TGTGCCAGTAGTGTTCCAGTCAGTGGTACCGGGGAGCTGTTTTTT; CDR3: CASSVPVSGTGELFF
J: TRBJ1-3; D: .; size: .; V: TRBV29-1; DNA: TGCAGCGTGGTTGAAAACGCCTCTGGAAACACCATATATTTT; CDR3: CSVVENASGNTIYF
J: TRBJ1-5; D: .; size: .; V: TRBV5-6; DNA: TGTGCCAGCAGCTTTTTTGGTACTCAACAAATCAGCGGGGCCCAGCATTTT; CDR3: CASSFFGTQQISGAQHF
J: TRBJ1-1; D: .; size: .; V: TRBV6-2/TRBV6-3; DNA: TGTGCCAGCAGTTCCCCGTCGACAGGTAACACTGAAGCTTTCTTT; CDR3: CASSSPSTGNTEAFF